This TCR beta chain was recovered during a study of T cells in Graves' hyperthyroidism and ophthalmopathy. Germline loops: CDR1 SGHTA, CDR2 FQGNSA. V dropped 3 bases and J dropped 8; count of bases not matched to a gene: 12. This CDR3 contains 15 residues. In its sample, this clonotype was seen many times. Ophthalmopathy in the patients scored at least 3 on Clinical Activity Score and at least 4 on NOSPECS grade, lasting under 3 months. There were TCR beta CDR3 regions amplified from RNA transcripts. An initial round of RT-PCR targeting the TCR CDR3 relied on the HTBI primer set. One entry per CDR3 protein results from TCRdb running MiXCR on the multiplex PCR reads. The sample contains about 520,000 distinct CDR3 sequences, around 22% of which appear only once.

The source is a woman between 25 and 40 years old with Graves' ophthalmopathy. The chain recombines TRBV7-2 with TRBJ1-2; TRBD1 aligns across 7 bases. The sequenced sample consisted of blood. The CDR3 nucleotides read TGTGCCAGCAGCTTGACAGGGCGCAACTTTCGGGGCTACACCTTC. The encoded protein is CASSLTGRNFRGYTF.